These 27 T cell receptor beta chains were all obtained from the same sample, sequenced in a study of human T cells and chemical hapten exposure. TCRdb re-analysed the RACE reads in MiXCR, keeping a single row per CDR3 protein. The sample contains fewer than 55,000 distinct CDR3 sequences, approximately 9.9% of which appear only once. Time point denoted: patch test 3, about 24 weeks after DPC sensitization. Treatment noted: therapeutic diphenylcyclopropenone sensitization with weekly scalp DPC. The sample was whole blood, taken in connection with sensitization to the hapten diphenylcyclopropenone (DPC). These receptors all stem from a woman between 40 and 50 years old with alopecia areata. Some clones in this sample may be carry-over from other donors' samples.

In its sample, this clonotype was seen many times. This chain uses TRBV6-4 with TRBJ2-1, with a tentative D call TRBD2 (6 bases). The germline V gene encodes CDR1 MRHNA and CDR2 SNTAGT. The CDR3 is 14 amino acids. V was shortened by 4 bases and J by 5 bases, with 12 bases between the two germline ends. The CDR3 protein is CASSVLAENNEQFF. CDR3 nucleotides: TGTGCCAGCAGTGTCTTAGCGGAAAACAATGAGCAGTTCTTC.

The rearrangement joins TRBV4-3 to TRBJ1-5; D gene uncertain. The CDR3 length is 13 residues. The V end lost 0 bases, the J end lost 5 bases, and 5 bases lay between the germline ends. From germline, CDR1 is LGHNA and CDR2 YSLEER. The CDR3 region is CASSQDLHQPQHF. In nucleotides, the CDR3 is TGCGCCAGCAGCCAAGACCTCCATCAGCCCCAGCATTTT.

In this sample, this clonotype turned up a few times. The genes are TRBV5-5 and TRBJ1-2, with 7 bases that match TRBD1. Unmatched junction bases numbered 9, after V lost 0 bases and J lost 4 bases. Germline assignment: CDR1 SGHKS and CDR2 YYEKEE (reference sequence). The CDR3 contains 16 residues. CDR3 region: CASSLVQADRRYGYTF. The CDR3, as DNA: TGTGCCAGCAGCTTGGTACAGGCGGACAGGCGCTATGGCTACACCTTC.

This clonotype has just a few counts. The chain joins TRBV6-5 to TRBJ1-3, with a possible D match to TRBD1 (5 bases). The CDR3 runs 15 residues. Germline CDR1 is MNHEY and CDR2 is SVGAGI. V was clipped by 0 bases and J by 3 bases, with 9 bases between them. CDR3 coding DNA: TGTGCCAGCAGTTACTCGACGGGGGATGGAAACACCATATATTTT. It translates to CASSYSTGDGNTIYF.

This clonotype has a handful of counts. This chain joins TRBV20-1 and TRBJ2-1; 10 positions agree with TRBD2. CDR3 length equals 16 residues. Germline V gene lookup returns CDR1 DFQATT and CDR2 SNEGSKA (reference sequence). Germline trimming cut 1 base from V and 2 bases from J; bases unmatched to any gene: 5. The CDR3 nucleotides are TGCAGTGCTAGAGCCGAGCGGGGGGGCACCTACAATGAGCAGTTCTTC. Protein sequence: CSARAERGGTYNEQFF.

A few counts support this clonotype. V is TRBV2 and J is TRBJ2-1; D is unclear. This CDR3 has 13 residues. V was shortened by 7 bases and J by 4 bases, with 11 bases between the two germline ends. The germline CDR1 and CDR2 sequences are SNHLY and FYNNEI. The CDR3 sequence: CASKGRRYNEQFF. The CDR3 DNA reads TGTGCCAGCAAGGGTAGGCGGTACAATGAGCAGTTCTTC. The full variable domain, with the rest looked up from reference TRBV2 and TRBJ2-1, is EPEVTQTPSHQVTQMGQEVILRCVPISNHLYFYWYRQILGQKVEFLVSFYNNEISEKSEIFDDQFSVERPDGSNFTLKIRSTKLEDSAMYFCASKGRRYNEQFFGPGTRLTVL.

This clonotype occurred many times. J is TRBJ2-7 and V is TRBV21-1; the D call in the table, TRBD1, was not verified against the DNA. TRBV21-1 counts as a pseudogene. CDR3 length equals 19 residues. CDR3 region: CASSLPGVLSFLRHYEQYF. The CDR3 coding sequence is TGTGCCAGCAGCCTGCCCGGCGTACTGTCTTTTTTGCGTCATTACGAGCAGTACTTC.

This clonotype was counted many times. The J gene is TRBJ2-3, the V gene TRBV4-2; 7 bases line up with TRBD1. Germline V gene data show CDR1 as LGHNA and CDR2 as YNFKEQ. The junction had 10 bases not matched to a gene; V was cut back by 0 bases and J by 4 bases. The CDR3 contains 17 residues. CDR3 bases: TGTGCCAGCAGCCAAGAAGGGGGCCCCACAGGCTCAGATACGCAGTATTTT. It yields the protein CASSQEGGPTGSDTQYF.

The chain employs TRBV9 and TRBJ1-5, with D possibly TRBD1 on 5 matching bases. Trimming left V 1 base short and J 5 bases short, with 7 bases between. CDR1 SGDLS and CDR2 YYNGEE come from the germline V gene. The CDR3 is 13 residues long. The chain's CDR3 is CASSVTGYQPQHF. As DNA, the CDR3 is TGTGCCAGCAGCGTAACAGGATATCAGCCCCAGCATTTT.

In its sample, this clonotype was seen many times. The chain employs TRBV29-1 and TRBJ1-1; D is perhaps TRBD1 (5 bases). V shed 2 bases and J shed 10 bases, with 17 bases lying between them. The CDR3 is 13 amino acids. In germline, CDR1 is SQVTM, CDR2 ANQGSEA. Written as DNA, the CDR3 is TGCAGCGTTGAACCACGTTTGGGGGTAAGAGCTTTCTTT. Translated, it gives CSVEPRLGVRAFF.

This clonotype was found many times. This chain uses TRBV4-3 with TRBJ2-7; 7 bases align to TRBD1. Per germline, CDR1 LGHNA and CDR2 YSLEER. The CDR3 length is 13 residues. The trim removed 3 bases at V and 3 bases at J, leaving 2 bases unmatched. Here the CDR3 DNA reads TGCGCCAGCAGCCAGGGACAGCACTACGAGCAGTACTTC. This sequence encodes CASSQGQHYEQYF.

The sample holds many counts of this clonotype. The rearrangement joins TRBV20-1 to TRBJ2-5; 8 nucleotides line up with TRBD2. This CDR3 is built from 18 residues. Germline CDR1 is DFQATT and CDR2 is SNEGSKA (reference sequence). J was trimmed by 3 bases and V by 1 base; bases with no gene match: 16. The CDR3 region has the DNA TGCAGTGCTAGAGTAGCGGGGAGTAGCCCAGGAATGAAAGAGACCCAGTACTTC. Protein: CSARVAGSSPGMKETQYF.

The chain is built from TRBV6-1 and TRBJ2-7, with D possibly matching TRBD1 (6 bases). CDR1 is MNHNS, CDR2 SASEGT, per germline. V lost 1 base, J lost 3 bases, and 13 bases lay in between. The CDR3 length is 15 residues. CDR3 nucleotides: TGTGCCAGCAGTGAAGGCAGGGGTCTAAACTACGAGCAGTACTTC. Translating gives CASSEGRGLNYEQYF.

This clonotype was counted at least ten times. V is TRBV6-4 and J is TRBJ1-4; no clear D gene. The CDR3 is 13 amino acids. V lost 0 bases and J 10 bases, leaving 9 bases between the germline ends. CDR1 and CDR2 (germline): MRHNA, SNTAGT. The CDR3 nucleotides read TGTGCCAGCAGTGACTCTAACGGCAGAAAACTGTTTTTT. Translating gives CASSDSNGRKLFF.

This chain links TRBV5-1 with TRBJ2-3; 10 bases map to TRBD1. CDR1 SGHRS and CDR2 YFSETQ come from the germline V gene. V was pared by 6 bases and J by 3 bases, with 10 bases of the junction left unmatched. CDR3 size: 16 residues. The CDR3 DNA follows: TGCGCCAGCACTTTGGACAGGGGGGAATTAACAGATACGCAGTATTTT. Translation: CASTLDRGELTDTQYF.

This chain uses TRBV6-5 with TRBJ1-1; possibly TRBD1 for D (5 bases). With 2 bases removed from V and 4 bases from J, the gap between germline ends came to 17 bases. Per germline, CDR1 MNHEY and CDR2 SVGAGI. The CDR3 totals 16 residues. The CDR3 protein is CASSYNPALGGTEAFF. The CDR3 bases are TGTGCCAGCAGTTACAATCCGGCCCTGGGGGGCACTGAAGCTTTCTTT.

This clonotype was seen ten or more times. The chain uses TRBV20-1 and TRBJ1-1; 11 bases are shared with TRBD1. Per the germline V gene, CDR1 is DFQATT and CDR2 is SNEGSKA (reference sequence). Germline trimming cut 4 bases from V and 4 bases from J; bases unmatched to any gene: 5. CDR3 length: 14 residues. CDR3 DNA: TGCAGTGCTACGGACAGGGGGCGTTCCACTGAAGCTTTCTTT. Residues: CSATDRGRSTEAFF.

The gene calls are TRBV7-9 and TRBJ1-1; D remains ambiguous. This CDR3 region has 12 residues. The ends were cut back, 5 bases at V and 6 bases at J, with 10 bases in the middle. Germline V gene lookup returns CDR1 SEHNR and CDR2 FQNEAQ (reference sequence). The CDR3 DNA reads TGTGCCAGCAGCCGCCCCGCATCTGAAGCTTTCTTT. Its protein is CASSRPASEAFF.

This clonotype is judged medium-sized (0.01 to 0.1%). V is TRBV6-5 and J is TRBJ1-1, with 8 nucleotides matching TRBD1. This CDR3 contains 13 residues. Looked up from germline, CDR1 is MNHEY and CDR2 is SVGAGI. V shed 6 bases, J shed 4 bases, and the junction held 4 bases outside the gene matches. CDR3 amino acids: CASSLQGATEAFF. DNA of the CDR3: TGTGCCAGCAGCCTCCAGGGGGCCACTGAAGCTTTCTTT.

This clonotype was observed many times. The genes are TRBV19 and TRBJ1-1; 7 bases map to TRBD1. Germline V gene sequence: CDR1 LNHDA, CDR2 SQIVND (reference sequence). V shed 8 bases and J 3 bases; nucleotides not matched to a gene: 18. This CDR3 comprises 17 residues. The CDR3 reads CASCLWSSRDRHTEAFF. In DNA, the CDR3 is TGTGCCAGTTGCCTATGGTCCTCCCGGGACAGACACACTGAAGCTTTCTTT. Full variable domain (missing parts from reference TRBV19 and TRBJ1-1): DGGITQSPKYLFRKEGQNVTLSCEQNLNHDAMYWYRQDPGQGLRLIYYSQIVNDFQKGDIAEGYSVSREKKESFPLTVTSAQKNPTAFYLCASCLWSSRDRHTEAFFGQGTRLTVV.

V and J are TRBV7-8 and TRBJ2-1; 8 bases map to TRBD1. The V and J ends lost 5 bases and 5 bases, in that order; junction bases with no gene match: 11. This CDR3 spans 16 amino acids. CDR1 SGHVS and CDR2 FQNEAQ come from the germline V gene. CDR3 protein: CASSVARTGFNNEQFF. The CDR3 DNA reads as TGTGCCAGCAGCGTCGCCAGGACAGGGTTCAACAATGAGCAGTTCTTC.

This clonotype has just a few counts. The chain is built from TRBV5-1 and TRBJ2-5, with a possible D match to TRBD2 (5 bases). CDR1 is SGHRS, CDR2 YFSETQ, per germline. The CDR3 spans 11 residues. The germline V and J ends were trimmed by 5 bases and 5 bases, with 7 bases remaining between them. The DNA of the CDR3 is TGCGCCAGCAGAACGGGGGAGACCCAGTACTTC. Translated: CASRTGETQYF.

This chain links TRBV6-5 with TRBJ2-2; D remains ambiguous. Trimming removed 7 bases from V and 3 bases from J, with 9 bases in between. Looked up from germline, CDR1 is MNHEY and CDR2 is SVGAGI. The CDR3 covers 13 residues. The CDR3, as DNA: TGTGCCAGCACCACACTTTACACCGGGGAGCTGTTTTTT. As protein: CASTTLYTGELFF.

This clonotype appeared a few times. The V call is TRBV12-3 or TRBV12-4, the J call TRBJ1-6, with 9 nucleotides matching TRBD1. This CDR3 is 18 amino acids long. After removal of 5 bases from V and 4 bases from J, the junction contained 12 bases not matched to a gene. The CDR3 bases are TGTGCCAGCAGTGACGGGGACAGGGTTTCAGATTATAATTCACCCCTCCACTTT. Translated: CASSDGDRVSDYNSPLHF.

The V and J genes are TRBV6-1 and TRBJ2-4; TRBD1 agrees at 10 bases. Per the germline V gene, CDR1 is MNHNS and CDR2 is SASEGT. The CDR3 consists of 13 residues. J lost 6 bases, V lost 10 bases, and 6 bases had no gene match. This chain's CDR3 is CAIRTGGGNIQYF. In nucleotides, the CDR3 is TGTGCCATCCGGACAGGGGGAGGAAACATTCAGTACTTC.

This clonotype was recorded a few times. The chain links TRBV3-1 to TRBJ2-1, with D tentatively TRBD1 or TRBD2 (5 bases each). CDR3 length equals 11 residues. Trimming stripped 4 bases from V and 12 bases from J, with 10 bases between. Germline V gene sequence: CDR1 LGHDT, CDR2 YNNKEL (reference sequence). CDR3 in DNA: TGTGCCAGCAGCCGCGGTGGGGGGCAGTTCTTC. This encodes CASSRGGGQFF.

The rearrangement uses TRBV7-6 and TRBJ1-5, with D tentatively TRBD1 (6 bases). CDR1 SGHVS and CDR2 FNYEAQ come from the germline V gene. CDR3 size: 17 residues. V shed 1 base and J shed 2 bases, with 15 bases lying between them. The CDR3 protein is CASSLERQAGGNQPQHF. CDR3 in DNA: TGTGCCAGCAGCTTAGAGAGACAGGCGGGGGGCAATCAGCCCCAGCATTTT.